This T cell receptor beta chain comes out of a study of cytomegalovirus exposure and HLA in healthy donors (TCRdb year 2017). Regarding the study in general: According to an earlier analysis of 587 of the donors, about 180 million T cells yielded 117 million unique TCR beta sequences and about 300 Gb of sequence data. Donor age, sex, ethnicity and CMV serostatus were collected together with the repertoire data. High-throughput TCR immunosequencing, statistical association of individual TCRs with disease status, and machine learning were combined to predict cytomegalovirus infection status. The study was designed to test whether signatures of past pathogen exposure could be identified by cataloging public T cell receptors. On average, around 200,000 unique TCR beta nucleotide sequences were sequenced per donor among roughly 430 genotyped donors of the cohort, with about 17% of those sequences being non-productive. The genetic ancestry cluster associated with self-reported Caucasian donors included 81% of the roughly 360 genotyped donors. Around 320 gigabases of sequencing data and 70 million to 85 million unique TCR sequences were included in an early release covering 500 to 750 HLA-typed donors. Four or five DR-DQ haplotypes were handled as single units for association and clustering because linkage in the cohort was strong. A later genetic analysis used genome-wide SNP genotypes for about three fifths of the 666 donors, treating that subset as a discovery cohort. A later analysis re-analyzed previously published TCR beta repertoires from 550 to 700 donors and added high-resolution HLA genotyping to study TCR occurrence patterns. Rather than drawing on any new phenotypic data, the later analysis identified candidate immune exposures from TCR beta sequences and the way those sequences occurred across donors. The number of donors typed differed by locus, with roughly 629-640 for A, B, C, DRB1 and DQB1, around 520 for DQA1, 606 for DPA1, and approximately 470 for DPB1. HLA typing covered class I and class II loci at four-digit resolution. An earlier analysis of several hundred of the donors used high-throughput TCR beta sequencing to judge whether each TCR beta V gene segment behaved as functional or pseudogenic. All discovery cohort repertoires had been generated using a single sequencing platform. The study used immunosequencing to profile the T cell repertoires of some 600 subjects and linked those repertoires to cytomegalovirus serostatus. In addition to the first cohort of roughly 700 subjects, a separate validation cohort of 130 or so different subjects was used. What the study reported, not specific to this receptor: A later analysis associated about 17,000 TCR beta sequences with specific HLA alleles at a false discovery rate of 0.05. In a later analysis, several top co-occurrence clusters were reported to appear linked to parvovirus B19, influenza, CMV and Epstein-Barr virus. In a later analysis, the rate of TCR association differed among HLA loci, with DRB1 alleles having the most associated TCRs and HLA-C alleles having the fewest. It was suggested by the authors that the approach could potentially be generalized to other disease states and immunological phenotypes. Roughly uniform sequencing depth across donors was assumed in presence/absence analyses, although this assumption may not hold. The classifier was reported to diagnose cytomegalovirus status with high specificity and sensitivity in both the original and validation cohorts. The cohort was sequenced for TCR beta chains only, and without alpha or paired-chain data the features that could be detected were limited. Most TCR sequences were observed very rarely across donors, whereas some public TCRs were present in many individuals. The only immune exposure information available for the cohort was CMV serostatus. A total of 150 to 200 TCR beta chains were listed by the study as associated with cytomegalovirus. Because HLA typing was unavailable for some donors at each locus, only the typed subset was used in association tests. A later genetic analysis reported fewer N-insertions in productive TCRs among donors in an Asian-associated ancestry cluster than the roughly 700-donor mean. In a later genetic analysis, a missense DCLRE1C variant was associated with V-gene and J-gene trimming of TCR beta chains, and the association was replicated in an independent cohort. In an earlier analysis of roughly 560 of the donors, most TCR beta V segments were observed in productive rearrangements about 87% or about 30% of the time, broadly matching IMGT annotations. Because counts were too low, roughly 18 rarely observed V segments, including chromosome 9 orphons, were left out of the earlier analysis of about 500 of the donors. A later analysis found that most CMV-associated TCR beta chains appeared HLA-restricted, with HLA associations seemingly driven largely by CMV exposure. Correlated functional status among segregating V segments might be attributable to linkage disequilibrium, but an unknown experimental factor could not be ruled out. In vitro tests confirmed that a few of the cytomegalovirus-associated TCR beta chains recognize cytomegalovirus antigens. A further reported finding was that TCR beta sequences accurately predicted the HLA-A and HLA-B alleles for most subjects in the first cohort. The sequencing pipeline was judged likely to have produced a cluster of highly shared sequence variants as a technical artifact. In a later analysis, HLA-associated TCR beta chains were found to be more clonally expanded and to have lower generation probabilities than equally common non-associated chains. When HLA alleles, especially DR and DQ, strongly co-occurred, TCR associations were difficult to assign to individual alleles.

On this clone: Its cognate antigen has yet to be identified.

The cohort comprised more than 550 healthy bone marrow donors. All cohort members were sampled while nominally healthy, although unrecorded immune exposures were likely present. The donor was CMV seronegative and belonged to the group of 352 seronegative cohort members. Each donor provided a peripheral blood sample, and peripheral blood mononuclear cells were used for TCR beta sequencing. Genomic DNA extraction from the blood cell samples was performed with the Qiagen DNeasy Blood Extraction Kit. The library was prepared using the immunoSEQ multiplex PCR assay. The multiplex PCR relied on a mix of 60 forward primers for TCR Vbeta segments and 13 reverse primers for TCR Jbeta segments. Amplification of the CDR3 region of rearranged TCR beta genes was performed with a multiplex PCR assay on genomic DNA. On the Illumina HiSeq System, the amplified TCR beta libraries were sequenced as 87-base-pair reads. In the original analysis: Across the 640 or so repertoires, a later analysis counted around 80 million unique TCR beta chains, 9.5 million to 13 million of which were shared by at least two donors. To remove PCR and sequencing errors, raw reads were error-corrected and collapsed into unique sequences using a nearest-neighbor algorithm that merged closely related sequences. CDR3 sequences were aligned to IMGT reference sequences to assign V, D and J gene segments. For a sequence to be retained, a match of at least six nucleotides to both a V gene segment and a J gene segment was required. A rearrangement counted as productive if the CDR3 had no stop codons and remained in frame with V and J, and every other rearrangement counted as non-productive. CDR3 was defined according to IMGT convention as the region running from the second conserved V-encoded cysteine to the conserved J-encoded phenylalanine. The earlier analysis of approximately 500 of the donors excluded sequences that lacked an unambiguous match to a single V gene segment. An earlier analysis of 587 of the donors called V segments functional above 56.7% productive rearrangements and segregating when the between-donor standard deviation exceeded 5%. A statistical classification framework was developed to diagnose cytomegalovirus status using the catalog of TCR beta chain sequences. In a later analysis, V and J genes were assigned by comparing TCR nucleotide sequences against IMGT/GENE-DB human TR gene sequences. A later analysis assigned CDR3 sequences and most-parsimonious VDJ recombination scenarios with the TCRdist pipeline. In a later analysis, every TCR beta chain was defined by the combination of its CDR3 amino acid sequence and its V-gene family, and reads without a unique V-gene family were dropped. As a way to deal with suspected cross-contamination and a sequencing artifact, a later analysis dropped over 550 nucleotide sequences that were highly shared and had low generation probability. A later analysis calculated a clonal expansion index for each public chain from normalized within-repertoire ranks of inferred template counts. A later analysis computed generation probabilities with a VDJ recombination model fitted to out-of-frame rearrangements, and checked the results against IGoR. In a later analysis, hypergeometric tests were used to score TCR-TCR, TCR-HLA and TCR-CMV co-occurrence, with a repertoire-size bias correction applied to TCR pairs. To estimate false discovery rates, a later analysis permuted the HLA or CMV assignments 20 times. In a later analysis, co-occurring TCRs were grouped using DBSCAN, and TCRdist sequence similarity was added for clustering within HLA-allele-positive subsets. Co-occurrence clustering excluded repertoires with fewer than 30,000 or more than 120,000 public chains, plus five with anomalous nucleotide sharing. Sourced from immuneACCESS, this table was stored by TCRdb with only in-frame sequences that have V and J called. A share of the clones is absent; for the studies checked, an unresolved V gene accounts for under half, and the remainder has no known explanation. That table gives V, J and clone size, and the DNA gave D and trimming. The table kept for this sample lists 150,000 to 200,000 clones. In total, the top ten clones hold over 1% of the sample.

The sequenced material came from PBMCs. The TCR originated in a woman aged 55 to 70 in good health and CMV-seronegative.

The DNA sequence reads TGTGCCAGCAGCTTATCCGCCTGGGGGGACACTGAAGCTTTCTTT. It specifies CASSLSAWGDTEAFF. The rearrangement joined TRBV7-3 to TRBJ1-1; the D gene is possibly TRBD1, with 5 bases matching. The CDR3 measures 15 amino acids from cysteine to phenylalanine. Only the CDR3 DNA is retained, 45 bases long and in frame from the first base. A distance of 13 bases separates the germline ends of V and J, which lose 2 bases and 3 bases respectively. From a lookup of the germline V gene, CDR1 and CDR2 are SGHTA and FQGTGA.